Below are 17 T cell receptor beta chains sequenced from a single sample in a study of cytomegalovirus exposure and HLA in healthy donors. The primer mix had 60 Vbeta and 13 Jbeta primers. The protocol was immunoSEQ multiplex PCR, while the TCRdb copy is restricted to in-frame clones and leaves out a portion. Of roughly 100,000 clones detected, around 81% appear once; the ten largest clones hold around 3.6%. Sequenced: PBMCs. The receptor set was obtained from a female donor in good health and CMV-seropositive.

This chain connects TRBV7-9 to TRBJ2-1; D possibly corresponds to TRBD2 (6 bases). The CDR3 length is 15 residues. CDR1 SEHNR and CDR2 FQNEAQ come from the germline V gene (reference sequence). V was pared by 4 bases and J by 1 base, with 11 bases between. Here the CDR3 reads CASSSSSGSYNEQFF. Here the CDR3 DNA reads TGTGCCAGCAGCTCCTCGAGCGGGTCCTACAATGAGCAGTTCTTC.

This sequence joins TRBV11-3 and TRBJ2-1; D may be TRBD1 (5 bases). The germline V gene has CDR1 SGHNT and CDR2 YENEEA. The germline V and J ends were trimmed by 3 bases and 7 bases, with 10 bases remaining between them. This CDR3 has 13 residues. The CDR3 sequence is CASSFNQGNEQFF. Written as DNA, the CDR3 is TGTGCCAGCAGCTTTAATCAGGGAAATGAGCAGTTCTTC.

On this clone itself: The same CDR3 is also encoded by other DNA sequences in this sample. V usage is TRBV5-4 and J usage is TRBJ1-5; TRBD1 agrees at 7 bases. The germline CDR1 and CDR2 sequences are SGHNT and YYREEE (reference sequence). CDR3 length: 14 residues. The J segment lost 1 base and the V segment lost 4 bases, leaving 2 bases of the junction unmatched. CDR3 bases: TGTGCCAGCAGCCTGACAGGGAGCAATCAGCCCCAGCATTTT. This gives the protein CASSLTGSNQPQHF.

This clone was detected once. The CDR3 region has the DNA TGTGCCAGTATACGAACAGGGGGATCTTACAATGAGCAGTTCTTC. Its translation is CASIRTGGSYNEQFF. The chain links TRBV19 to TRBJ2-1, with 8 positions matching TRBD1. The CDR3 covers 15 residues. The V gene's germline CDR1 is LNHDA and CDR2 SQIVND (reference sequence). The J segment lost 4 bases and the V segment lost 7 bases, leaving 9 bases of the junction unmatched.

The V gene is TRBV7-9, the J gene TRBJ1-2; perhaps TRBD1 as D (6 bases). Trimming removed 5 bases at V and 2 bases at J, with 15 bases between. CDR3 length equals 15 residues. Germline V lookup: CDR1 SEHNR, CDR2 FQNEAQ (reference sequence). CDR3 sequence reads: CASSARGYVNYGYTF. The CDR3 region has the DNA TGTGCCAGCAGCGCCAGGGGCTATGTCAACTATGGCTACACCTTC. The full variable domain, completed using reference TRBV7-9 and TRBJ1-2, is DTGVSQNPRHKITKRGQNVTFRCDPISEHNRLYWYRQTLGQGPEFLTYFQNEAQLEKSRLLSDRFSAERPKGSFSTLEIQRTEQGDSAMYLCASSARGYVNYGYTFGSGTRLTVV.

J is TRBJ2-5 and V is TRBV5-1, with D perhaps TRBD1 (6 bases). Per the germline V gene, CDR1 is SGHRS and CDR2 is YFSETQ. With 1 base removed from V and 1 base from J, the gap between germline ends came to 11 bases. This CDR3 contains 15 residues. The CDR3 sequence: CASSLTGTPQETQYF. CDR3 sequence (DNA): TGCGCCAGCAGCTTGACAGGGACCCCCCAAGAGACCCAGTACTTC.

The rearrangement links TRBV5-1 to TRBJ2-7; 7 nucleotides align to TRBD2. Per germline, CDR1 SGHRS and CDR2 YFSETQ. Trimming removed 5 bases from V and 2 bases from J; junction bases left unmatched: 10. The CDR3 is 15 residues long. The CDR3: CASSSERGATYEQYF. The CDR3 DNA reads TGCGCCAGCAGTTCAGAGCGGGGTGCCACCTACGAGCAGTACTTC.

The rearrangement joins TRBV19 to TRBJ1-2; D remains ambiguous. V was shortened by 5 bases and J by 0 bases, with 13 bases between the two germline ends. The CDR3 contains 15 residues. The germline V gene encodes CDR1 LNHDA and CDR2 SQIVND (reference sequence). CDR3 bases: TGTGCCAGTAGTGCCCGGGTGTCTCCTAACTATGGCTACACCTTC. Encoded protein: CASSARVSPNYGYTF.

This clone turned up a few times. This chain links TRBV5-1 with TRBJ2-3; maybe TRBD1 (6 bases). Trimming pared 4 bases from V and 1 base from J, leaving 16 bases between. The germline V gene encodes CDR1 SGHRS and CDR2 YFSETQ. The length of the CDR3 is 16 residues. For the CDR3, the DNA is TGCGCCAGCAGCGATACTCGCAGGGGAGGCACAGATACGCAGTATTTT. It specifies CASSDTRRGGTDTQYF.

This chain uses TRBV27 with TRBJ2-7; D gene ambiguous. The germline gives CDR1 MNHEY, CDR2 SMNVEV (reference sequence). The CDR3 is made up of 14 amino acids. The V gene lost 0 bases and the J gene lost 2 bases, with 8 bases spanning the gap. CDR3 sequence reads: CASSLSRRAYEQYF. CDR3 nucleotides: TGTGCCAGCAGTTTATCGAGAAGAGCCTACGAGCAGTACTTC.

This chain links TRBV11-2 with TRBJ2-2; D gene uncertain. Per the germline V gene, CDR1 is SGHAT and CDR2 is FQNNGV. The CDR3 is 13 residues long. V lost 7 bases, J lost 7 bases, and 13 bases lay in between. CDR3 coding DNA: TGTGCCAGCAACCCCAGGTCAGTCGGGGAGCTGTTTTTT. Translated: CASNPRSVGELFF.

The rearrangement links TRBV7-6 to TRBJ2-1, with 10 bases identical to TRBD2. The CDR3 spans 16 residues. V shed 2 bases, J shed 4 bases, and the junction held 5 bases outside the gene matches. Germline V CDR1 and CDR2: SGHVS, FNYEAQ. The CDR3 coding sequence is TGTGCCAGCAGCTTACAAGCGGGGGGGTTATACAATGAGCAGTTCTTC. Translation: CASSLQAGGLYNEQFF.

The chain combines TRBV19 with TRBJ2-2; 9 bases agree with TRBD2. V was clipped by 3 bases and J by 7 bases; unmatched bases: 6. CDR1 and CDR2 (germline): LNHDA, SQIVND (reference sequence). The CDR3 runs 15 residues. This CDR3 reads CASSIRGGAFGELFF. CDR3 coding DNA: TGTGCCAGTAGTATTCGCGGGGGGGCATTCGGGGAGCTGTTTTTT.

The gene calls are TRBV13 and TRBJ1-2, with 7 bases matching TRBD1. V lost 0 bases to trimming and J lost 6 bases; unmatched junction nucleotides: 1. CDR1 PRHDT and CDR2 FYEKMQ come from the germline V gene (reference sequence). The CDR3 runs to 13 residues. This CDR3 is CASSLGQGDGYTF. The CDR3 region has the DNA TGTGCCAGCAGCTTAGGGCAGGGGGATGGCTACACCTTC.

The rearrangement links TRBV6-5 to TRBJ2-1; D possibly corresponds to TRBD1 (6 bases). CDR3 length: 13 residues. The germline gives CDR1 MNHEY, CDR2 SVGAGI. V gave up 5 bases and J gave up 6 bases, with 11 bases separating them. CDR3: CASSPTGFNEQFF. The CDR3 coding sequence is TGTGCCAGCAGTCCGACAGGATTCAATGAGCAGTTCTTC.

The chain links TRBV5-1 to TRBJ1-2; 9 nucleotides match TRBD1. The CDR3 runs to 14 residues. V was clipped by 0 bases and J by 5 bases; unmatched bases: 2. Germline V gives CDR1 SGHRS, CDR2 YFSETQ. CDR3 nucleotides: TGCGCCAGCAGCTTGGGGGACAGGGAGTATGGCTACACCTTC. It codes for CASSLGDREYGYTF.

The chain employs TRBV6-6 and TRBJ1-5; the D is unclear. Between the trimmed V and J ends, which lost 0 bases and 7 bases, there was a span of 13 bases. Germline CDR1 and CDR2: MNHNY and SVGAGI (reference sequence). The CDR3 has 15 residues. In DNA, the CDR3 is TGTGCCAGCAGTTACTCGGGAGGAGAGTTCCAGCCCCAGCATTTT. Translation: CASSYSGGEFQPQHF.